The following is a TCR beta chain sequence with its context. The antigen remains undetermined. Prior to sequencing, the ViraFEST assay stimulated PBMC with viral peptide pools, which expanded the antigen-specific CD4+ T cells. The authors isolated CD4+ T cells after around 10 days of culture. Per the germline V gene, CDR1 is MNHEY and CDR2 is SMNVEV (reference sequence). Trimming removed 6 bases from V and 2 bases from J; junction bases left unmatched: 3. CDR3 length: 13 amino acids. Here immunoSEQ multiplex PCR was the method, and the copy in TCRdb shows in-frame clones only, minus some. The table includes more than 50,000 clones, roughly 76% detected once. These data originate in a study of vaccination effects on CD4 cells after COVID-19.

This chain links TRBV27 with TRBJ1-1; TRBD1 matches 7 bases. This sequence was found in a human donor who received a COVID-19 vaccine. The material sequenced was CD4+ T cells from PBMCs cultured with HCoV-229E spike peptides, taken before COVID-19 vaccination. CDR3 amino acids: CASRRGRNTEAFF. The DNA of the CDR3 is TGTGCCAGCAGAAGGGGGCGAAACACTGAAGCTTTCTTT.